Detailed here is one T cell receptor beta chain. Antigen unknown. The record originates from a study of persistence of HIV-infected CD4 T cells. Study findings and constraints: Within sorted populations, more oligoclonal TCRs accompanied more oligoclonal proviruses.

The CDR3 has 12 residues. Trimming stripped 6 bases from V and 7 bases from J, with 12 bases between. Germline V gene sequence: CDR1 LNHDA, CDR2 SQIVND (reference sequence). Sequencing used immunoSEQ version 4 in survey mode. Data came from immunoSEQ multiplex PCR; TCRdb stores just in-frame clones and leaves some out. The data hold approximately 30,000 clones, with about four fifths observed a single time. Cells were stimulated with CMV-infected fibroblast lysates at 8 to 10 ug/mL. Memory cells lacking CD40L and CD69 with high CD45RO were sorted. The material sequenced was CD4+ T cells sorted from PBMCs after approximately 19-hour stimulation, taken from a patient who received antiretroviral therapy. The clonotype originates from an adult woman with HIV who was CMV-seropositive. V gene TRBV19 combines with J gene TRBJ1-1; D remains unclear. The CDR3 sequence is CASSQRTGEAFF. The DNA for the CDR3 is TGTGCCAGTAGCCAACGGACGGGTGAAGCTTTCTTT.